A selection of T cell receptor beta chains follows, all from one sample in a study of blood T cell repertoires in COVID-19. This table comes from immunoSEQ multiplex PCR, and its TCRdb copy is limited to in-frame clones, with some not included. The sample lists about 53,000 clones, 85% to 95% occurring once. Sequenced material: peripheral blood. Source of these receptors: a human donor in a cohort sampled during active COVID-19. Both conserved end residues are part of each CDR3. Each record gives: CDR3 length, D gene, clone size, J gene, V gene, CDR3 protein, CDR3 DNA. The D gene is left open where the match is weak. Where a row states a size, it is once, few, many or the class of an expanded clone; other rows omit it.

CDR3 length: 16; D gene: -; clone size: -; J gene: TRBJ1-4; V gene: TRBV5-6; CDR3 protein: CASSSGGGPKGGKLFF; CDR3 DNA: TGTGCCAGCAGTTCGGGGGGAGGACCGAAGGGTGGAAAACTGTTTTTT
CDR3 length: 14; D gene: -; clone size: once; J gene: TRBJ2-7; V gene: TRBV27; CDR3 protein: CASSPSPGKGEQYF; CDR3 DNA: TGTGCCAGCAGTCCGTCCCCAGGGAAGGGAGAGCAGTACTTC
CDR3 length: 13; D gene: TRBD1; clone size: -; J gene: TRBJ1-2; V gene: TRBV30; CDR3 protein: CAWSRDRPYGYTF; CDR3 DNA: TGTGCCTGGAGTAGGGACAGACCCTATGGCTACACCTTC
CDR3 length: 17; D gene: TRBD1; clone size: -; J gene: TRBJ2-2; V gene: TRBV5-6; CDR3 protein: CASSLAPRDRHTGELFF; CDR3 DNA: TGTGCCAGCAGCTTGGCGCCACGGGACAGACACACCGGGGAGCTGTTTTTT
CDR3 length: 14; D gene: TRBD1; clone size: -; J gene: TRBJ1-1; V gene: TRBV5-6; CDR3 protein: CASSWGQGASEAFF; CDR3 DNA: TGTGCCAGCAGCTGGGGACAGGGGGCCAGTGAAGCTTTCTTT
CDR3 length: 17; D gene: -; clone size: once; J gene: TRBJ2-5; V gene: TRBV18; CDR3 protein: CASSPPGDTIKKQTQYF; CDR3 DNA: TGTGCCAGCTCACCACCGGGTGACACAATCAAGAAGCAGACCCAGTACTTC
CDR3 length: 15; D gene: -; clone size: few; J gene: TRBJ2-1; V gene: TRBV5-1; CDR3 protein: CASSGIGDSYNEQFF; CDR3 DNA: TGCGCCAGCAGCGGTATCGGGGACTCCTACAATGAGCAGTTCTTC
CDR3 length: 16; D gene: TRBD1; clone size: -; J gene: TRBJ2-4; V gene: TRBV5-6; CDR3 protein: CASSFSTGTAENIQYF; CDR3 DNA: TGTGCCAGCAGCTTCAGCACCGGGACAGCCGAAAACATTCAGTACTTC
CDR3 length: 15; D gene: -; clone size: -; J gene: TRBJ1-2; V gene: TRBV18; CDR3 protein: CASSPLDTSHYGYTF; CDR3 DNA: TGTGCCAGCTCACCTTTGGACACGAGCCACTATGGCTACACCTTC
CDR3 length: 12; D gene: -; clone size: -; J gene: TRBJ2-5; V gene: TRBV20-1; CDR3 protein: CSASVQKETQYF; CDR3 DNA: TGCAGTGCTAGTGTACAGAAAGAGACCCAGTACTTC
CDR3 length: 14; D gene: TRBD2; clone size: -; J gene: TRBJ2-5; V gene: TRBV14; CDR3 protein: CASSQDSGGETQYF; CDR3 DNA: TGTGCCAGCAGCCAAGACTCCGGGGGGGAGACCCAGTACTTC
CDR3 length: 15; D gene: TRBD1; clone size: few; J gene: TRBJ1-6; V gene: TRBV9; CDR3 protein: CASSPGQGRNSPLHF; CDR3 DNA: TGTGCCAGCAGCCCGGGACAGGGTCGAAATTCACCCCTCCACTTT
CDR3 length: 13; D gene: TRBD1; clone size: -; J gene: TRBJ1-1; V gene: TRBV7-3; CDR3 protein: CASSTQGDTEAFF; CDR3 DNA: TGTGCCAGCAGCACCCAGGGGGACACTGAAGCTTTCTTT
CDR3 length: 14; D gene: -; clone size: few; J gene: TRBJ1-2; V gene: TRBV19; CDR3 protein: CASSPTAGLGGYTF; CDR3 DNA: TGTGCCAGTAGTCCCACCGCAGGGCTGGGTGGCTACACCTTC
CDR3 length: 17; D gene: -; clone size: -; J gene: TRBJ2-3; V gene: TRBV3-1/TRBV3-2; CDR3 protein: CASSQDPDSFSPDTQYF; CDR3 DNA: TGTGCCAGCAGCCAAGACCCGGACTCCTTTTCCCCCGATACGCAGTATTTT
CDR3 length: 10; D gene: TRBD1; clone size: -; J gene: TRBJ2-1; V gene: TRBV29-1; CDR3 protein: CSVATGVVFF; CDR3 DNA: TGCAGCGTGGCGACAGGGGTGGTTTTCTTC
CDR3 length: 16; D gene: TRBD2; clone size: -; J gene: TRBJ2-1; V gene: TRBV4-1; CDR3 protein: CASSQVRTSGGDEQFF; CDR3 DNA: TGCGCCAGCAGCCAAGTCAGGACTAGCGGGGGAGATGAGCAGTTCTTC
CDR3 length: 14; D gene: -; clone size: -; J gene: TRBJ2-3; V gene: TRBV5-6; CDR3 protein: CASSGRLTGDTQYF; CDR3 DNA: TGTGCCAGCAGCGGGAGATTGACAGGAGATACGCAGTATTTT
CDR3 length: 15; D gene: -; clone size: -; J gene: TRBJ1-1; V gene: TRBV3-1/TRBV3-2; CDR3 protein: CASSQDVGGITEAFF; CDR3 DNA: TGTGCCAGCAGCCAAGATGTAGGGGGAATCACTGAAGCTTTCTTT
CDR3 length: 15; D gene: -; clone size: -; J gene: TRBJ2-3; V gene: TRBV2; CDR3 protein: CASSDEGTYTDTQYF; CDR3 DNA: TGTGCCAGCAGCGACGAGGGAACGTACACAGATACGCAGTATTTT
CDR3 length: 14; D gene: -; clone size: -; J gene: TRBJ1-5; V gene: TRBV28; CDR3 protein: CASQRPYSNQPQHF; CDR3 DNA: TGTGCCAGCCAGCGGCCCTATAGCAATCAGCCCCAGCATTTT
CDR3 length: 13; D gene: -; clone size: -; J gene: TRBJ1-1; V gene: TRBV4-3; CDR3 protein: CASSQALDREAFF; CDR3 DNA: TGCGCCAGCAGCCAAGCCTTGGACAGAGAAGCTTTCTTT
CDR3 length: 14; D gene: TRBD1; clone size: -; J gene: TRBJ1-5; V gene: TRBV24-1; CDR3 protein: CATSDPTGDQPQHF; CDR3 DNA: TGTGCCACCAGTGACCCGACAGGGGATCAGCCCCAGCATTTT
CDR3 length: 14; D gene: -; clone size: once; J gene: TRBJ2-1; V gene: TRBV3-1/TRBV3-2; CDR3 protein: CASSPGLDVNEQFF; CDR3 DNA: TGTGCCAGCAGCCCGGGACTCGACGTCAATGAGCAGTTCTTC
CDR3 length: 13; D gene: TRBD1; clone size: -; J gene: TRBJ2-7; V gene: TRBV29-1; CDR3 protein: CSASYRQGDWQYF; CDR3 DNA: TGCAGCGCCTCGTATCGACAGGGGGATTGGCAGTACTTC
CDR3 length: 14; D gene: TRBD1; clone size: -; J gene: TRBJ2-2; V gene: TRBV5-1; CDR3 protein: CASRTGDDTGELFF; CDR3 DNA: TGCGCCAGCCGGACAGGGGATGACACCGGGGAGCTGTTTTTT
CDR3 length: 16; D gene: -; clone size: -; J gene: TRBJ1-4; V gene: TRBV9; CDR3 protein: CASSVEIGRVGEKLFF; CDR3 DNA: TGTGCCAGCAGCGTAGAGATAGGGAGGGTCGGCGAAAAACTGTTTTTT
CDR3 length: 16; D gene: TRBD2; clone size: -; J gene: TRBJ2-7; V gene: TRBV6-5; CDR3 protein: CASSYLGLVGSYEQYF; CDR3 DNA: TGTGCCAGCAGTTACCTAGGACTAGTCGGGTCCTACGAGCAGTACTTC
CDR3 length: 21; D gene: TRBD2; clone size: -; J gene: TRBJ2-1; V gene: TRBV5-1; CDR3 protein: CASSSSLWGPAHIGGGNEQFF; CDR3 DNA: TGCGCCAGCAGTTCTTCACTCTGGGGACCTGCCCATATTGGGGGGGGGAATGAGCAGTTCTTC
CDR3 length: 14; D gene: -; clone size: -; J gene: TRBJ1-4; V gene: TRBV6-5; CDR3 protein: CASTEGGADEKLFF; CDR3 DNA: TGTGCCAGCACCGAAGGGGGGGCCGATGAAAAACTGTTTTTT
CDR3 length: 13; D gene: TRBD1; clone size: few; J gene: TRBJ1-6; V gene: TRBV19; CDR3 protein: CASNDRGYSPLHF; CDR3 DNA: TGTGCCAGTAACGACAGGGGTTACTCACCCCTCCACTTT
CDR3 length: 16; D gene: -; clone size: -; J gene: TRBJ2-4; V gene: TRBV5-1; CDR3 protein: CASSLLYGGAKNIQYF; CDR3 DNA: TGCGCCAGCAGCTTGCTCTATGGCGGGGCCAAAAACATTCAGTACTTC
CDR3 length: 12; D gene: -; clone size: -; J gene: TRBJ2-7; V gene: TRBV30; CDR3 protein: CAWSSGWVDSHF; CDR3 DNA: TGTGCCTGGAGTAGCGGGTGGGTTGACTCGCACTTC
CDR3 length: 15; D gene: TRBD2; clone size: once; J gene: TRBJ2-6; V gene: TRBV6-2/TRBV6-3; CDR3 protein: CASSRRGVGANVLTF; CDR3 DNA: TGTGCCAGCAGCCGTCGGGGGGTTGGGGCCAACGTCCTGACTTTC
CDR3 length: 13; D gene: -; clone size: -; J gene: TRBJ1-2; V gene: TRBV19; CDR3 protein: CASSVDTDYGYTF; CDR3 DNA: TGTGCCAGTAGTGTGGACACGGACTATGGCTACACCTTC
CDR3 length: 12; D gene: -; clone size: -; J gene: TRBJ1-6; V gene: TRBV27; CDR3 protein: CASTSSYSPLHF; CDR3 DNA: TGTGCCAGCACTTCGTCGTATTCACCCCTCCACTTT